Described below is a single TCR beta chain sequence and its context. This sample was taken from a study of cytomegalovirus exposure and HLA in healthy donors. Trimming took 4 bases from V and 5 from J; bases not matched to a gene: 8. Germline V gives CDR1 SEHNR, CDR2 FQNEAQ (reference sequence). The CDR3 has 15 amino acids. Clones were read by immunoSEQ multiplex PCR, and TCRdb kept only the in-frame ones, dropping some. Of 97,000 or so clones listed, around 88% were seen once; the top ten hold roughly 3.8%. Sequencing was done on a sample of PBMCs. The sequence derives from a young woman in good health and CMV-seronegative. The V call is TRBV7-9, the J call TRBJ2-1; 7 nucleotides line up with TRBD2. The CDR3 here is CASSSGLPFHNEQFF. The DNA of the CDR3 is TGTGCCAGCAGCTCGGGACTACCTTTTCACAATGAGCAGTTCTTC.